This entry lists 8 T cell receptor beta chains sequenced from one sample in a study of T cell changes during pregnancy in multiple sclerosis (dated by TCRdb to between 2019 and 2020). The protocol used for the library was the immunoSEQ multiplex PCR assay. The table was pulled from immuneACCESS by TCRdb, which kept in-frame rearrangements only. Such tables lose some clones; where checked, under half of the loss comes from unresolved V genes, and the rest has no known cause. Here the sample has 93,000 or so clones; 91% occur a single time. The top ten clones comprise 0.8% to 0.95% of the sample. Sample: peripheral blood, taken before pregnancy. The receptors were gathered from a female donor with multiple sclerosis, enrolled in a pregnancy study.

The chain couples TRBV5-8 to TRBJ2-2, with 7 bases fitting TRBD1. CDR3 length: 15 residues. Germline V lookup: CDR1 SGHTS, CDR2 YDEGEE. The V and J ends lost 3 bases and 3 bases, in that order; junction bases with no gene match: 5. CDR3 in DNA: TGTGCCAGCAGCTCCGGGACAGTTCACACCGGGGAGCTGTTTTTT. This sequence encodes CASSSGTVHTGELFF.

This clone was seen just once. The rearrangement links TRBV5-1 to TRBJ2-7; 8 bases line up with TRBD1. CDR3 length: 14 amino acids. Germline values: CDR1 SGHRS, CDR2 YFSETQ. The V and J ends lost 2 bases and 4 bases, in that order; junction bases with no gene match: 5. CDR3 loop: CASSFGQGSYEQYF. CDR3 DNA sequence: TGCGCCAGCAGCTTCGGACAGGGTTCATACGAGCAGTACTTC.

The rearrangement links TRBV14 to TRBJ2-7, with TRBD1 matching over 7 bases. The CDR3 loop spans 15 amino acids. Germline CDR1 and CDR2: SGHDN and FVKESK. V gave up 0 bases and J gave up 1 base; unmatched junction bases: 3. CDR3 nucleotide sequence: TGTGCCAGCAGCCAAGAAACAGGGGCGTCCTACGAGCAGTACTTC. It specifies CASSQETGASYEQYF. Together with reference TRBV14 and TRBJ2-7, the CDR3 gives the full variable domain: EAGVTQFPSHSVIEKGQTVTLRCDPISGHDNLYWYRRVMGKEIKFLLHFVKESKQDESGMPNNRFLAERTGGTYSTLKVQPAELEDSGVYFCASSQETGASYEQYFGPGTRLTVT.

This clone occurred a few times. The chain couples TRBV28 to TRBJ1-1; 10 positions match TRBD1. CDR3 length: 14 amino acids. Trimming removed 5 bases from V and 1 base from J; junction bases left unmatched: 1. Germline CDR1 is MDHEN and CDR2 is SYDVKM. CDR3 sequence (DNA): TGTGCCAGCAGTAGGGACAGGGGGAACACTGAAGCTTTCTTT. Its protein product is CASSRDRGNTEAFF. The full variable domain, with the rest looked up from reference TRBV28 and TRBJ1-1, is DVKVTQSSRYLVKRTGEKVFLECVQDMDHENMFWYRQDPGLGLRLIYFSYDVKMKEKGDIPEGYSVSREKKERFSLILESASTNQTSMYLCASSRDRGNTEAFFGQGTRLTVV.

This clone occurred once. J is TRBJ2-7 and V is TRBV28, with TRBD1 identical over 9 bases. The CDR3 is made up of 13 amino acids. V lost 6 bases, J lost 7 bases, and 7 bases stayed unmatched. Germline V gene lookup returns CDR1 MDHEN and CDR2 SYDVKM. As DNA, the CDR3 is TGTGCCAGCAGGGCCACAGGGGGCTTAGAGCAGTACTTC. This translates into CASRATGGLEQYF.

The chain links TRBV7-9 to TRBJ1-5; D gene ambiguous. The germline V and J ends were trimmed by 4 bases and 0 bases, with 10 bases remaining between them. CDR1 and CDR2 (germline): SEHNR, FQNEAQ (reference sequence). The length of the CDR3 is 15 residues. Here the CDR3 reads CASSSDLDSNQPQHF. The DNA for the CDR3 is TGTGCCAGCAGCTCCGACTTAGATAGCAATCAGCCCCAGCATTTT.

V and J are TRBV27 and TRBJ2-7, with TRBD2 identical over 7 bases. J lost 7 bases, V lost 3 bases, and 12 bases had no gene match. Germline values: CDR1 MNHEY, CDR2 SMNVEV (reference sequence). The CDR3 is 15 residues long. CDR3 region: CASSFLGLGRGEQYF. As DNA, the CDR3 is TGTGCCAGCAGTTTCCTGGGACTTGGGCGGGGGGAGCAGTACTTC.

The sample holds one count of this clone. The chain has TRBV27 and TRBJ2-2; D uncertain. Germline V gene lookup returns CDR1 MNHEY and CDR2 SMNVEV (reference sequence). This CDR3 comprises 14 residues. Trimming left V 3 bases short and J 4 bases short, with 9 bases between. Here the CDR3 DNA reads TGTGCCAGCAGTTTGTCGACGGGCACCGGGGAGCTGTTTTTT. It codes for CASSLSTGTGELFF.